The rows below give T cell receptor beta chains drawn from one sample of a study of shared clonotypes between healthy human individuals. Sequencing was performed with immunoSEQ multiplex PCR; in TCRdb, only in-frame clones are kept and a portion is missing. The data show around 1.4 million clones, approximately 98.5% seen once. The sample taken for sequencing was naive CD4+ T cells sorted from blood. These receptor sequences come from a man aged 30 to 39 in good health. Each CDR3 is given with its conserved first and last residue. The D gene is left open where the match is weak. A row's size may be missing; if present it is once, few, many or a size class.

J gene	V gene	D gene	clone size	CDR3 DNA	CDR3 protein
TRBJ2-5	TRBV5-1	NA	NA	TGCGCCAGCAGCCACAGGGTCGGGATTCAAGAGACCCAGTACTTC	CASSHRVGIQETQYF
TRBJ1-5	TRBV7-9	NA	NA	TGTGCCAGCAGCTATTCCGGGGATAGCAATCAGCCCCAGCATTTT	CASSYSGDSNQPQHF
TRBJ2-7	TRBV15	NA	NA	TGTGCCACCAGCCTTGGCAATTGGGGCCTAATCTACGAGCAGTACTTC	CATSLGNWGLIYEQYF
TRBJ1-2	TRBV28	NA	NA	TGTGCCAGCAGTTTGGGGCCCGGGGGGACGATCTATGGCTACACCTTC	CASSLGPGGTIYGYTF
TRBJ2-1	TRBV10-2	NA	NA	TGCGCCAGCAGTGAGTCCTACCTCTACAATGAGCAGTTCTTC	CASSESYLYNEQFF
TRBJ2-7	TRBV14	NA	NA	TGTGCCAGCAGCCAAAAACTGGGGGCCTCTACCTACGAGCAGTACTTC	CASSQKLGASTYEQYF
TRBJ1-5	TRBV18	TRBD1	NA	TGTGCCAGCTCTCGGGACAGAGGACATCAGCCCCAGCATTTT	CASSRDRGHQPQHF
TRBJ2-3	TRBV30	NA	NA	TGTGCCTGGACTAGCCAAAACACAGATACGCAGTATTTT	CAWTSQNTDTQYF
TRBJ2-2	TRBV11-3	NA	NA	TGTGCCAGCAGCTTAGCCGGGGGCACCGGGGAGCTGTTTTTT	CASSLAGGTGELFF
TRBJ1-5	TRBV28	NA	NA	TGTGCCAGCAGTTTACTGTCTCAGCCCCAGCATTTT	CASSLLSQPQHF
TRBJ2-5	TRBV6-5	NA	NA	TGTGCCAGCTTTTCCCTGAAGGGGGAAGAGACCCAGTACTTC	CASFSLKGEETQYF
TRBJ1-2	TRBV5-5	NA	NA	TGTGCCAGCAGCTTGGATTTAATGGTTGGCTACACCTTC	CASSLDLMVGYTF
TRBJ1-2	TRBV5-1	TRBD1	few	TGCGCCAGCAGCTTGGGACAGGGGGCGAACTATGGCTACACCTTC	CASSLGQGANYGYTF
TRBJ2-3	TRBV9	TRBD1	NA	TGTGCCAGCAGCGTAGCGGACAGGCGAACAGATACGCAGTATTTT	CASSVADRRTDTQYF
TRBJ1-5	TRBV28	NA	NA	TGTGCCAGCACCGCTGCAGGGGAAGGGGATCAGCCCCAGCATTTT	CASTAAGEGDQPQHF
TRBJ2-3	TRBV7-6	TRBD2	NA	TGTGCCAGCAGCCTGGGACTAGCGGGAGGCACGCAGTATTTT	CASSLGLAGGTQYF
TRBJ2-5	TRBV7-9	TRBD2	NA	TGTGCCAGCAGCTTTAGGTTCGGACTAGCGGCATCTCAAGAGACCCAGTACTTC	CASSFRFGLAASQETQYF
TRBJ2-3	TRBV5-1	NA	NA	TGCGCCAGCAGCACCGGCGGGGCGGGTACGGTGGATACGCAGTATTTT	CASSTGGAGTVDTQYF
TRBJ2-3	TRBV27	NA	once	TGTGCCAGCAGTTTACGTCTAAGGGGACCCTCTAGCACAGATACGCAGTATTTT	CASSLRLRGPSSTDTQYF
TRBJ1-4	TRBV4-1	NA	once	TGCGCCAGCAGCCAAGATTTTGGGGGTGAAAAACTGTTTTTT	CASSQDFGGEKLFF
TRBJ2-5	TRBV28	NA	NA	TGTGCCAGCAGTTTAGCCGGGGCAGGGAAACAAGAGACCCAGTACTTC	CASSLAGAGKQETQYF
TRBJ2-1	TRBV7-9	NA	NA	TGTGCCAGCACCGATACTCAATACAATGAGCAGTTCTTC	CASTDTQYNEQFF